The rows below give T cell receptor beta chains drawn from one sample of a study of blood T cell repertoires in COVID-19. Method: immunoSEQ multiplex PCR; TCRdb's copy keeps in-frame clones and lacks some. This sample has roughly 250,000 clones, with roughly 82% found just once. Sequences were obtained from peripheral blood. These receptors were collected from a woman aged 70 to 79 with acute or convalescent COVID-19. The CDR3 runs from the conserved cysteine through the conserved F or W. D genes are given only for firm matches. The size of a clone is reported for some rows only, either as once, few or many, or as a class for expanded clones.

>-|-|TRBJ1-1|TRBV5-4
TGTGCCAGCAGCTCGTCGGTGAACACTGAAGCTTTCTTT
CASSSSVNTEAFF
>TRBD1|-|TRBJ1-2|TRBV2
TGTGCCAGCAGTTTGACAGGGTACTATGGCTACACCTTC
CASSLTGYYGYTF
>-|-|TRBJ1-2|TRBV6-1
TGTGCCAGCAGTGAGCTGACTTATGGCTACACCTTC
CASSELTYGYTF
>-|-|TRBJ1-2|TRBV28
TGTGCCAGCAGTTTCAGCGGGGGATCGGTCCTCTTC
CASSFSGGSVLF
>TRBD2|-|TRBJ2-7|TRBV30
TGTGCCTGCCGACTAGCACATATATCCGAGCAGTACTTC
CACRLAHISEQYF
>TRBD1|-|TRBJ2-7|TRBV28
TGTGCCAGCAGTCTACCGGGACAGGGCGGGCACGAGCAGTACTTC
CASSLPGQGGHEQYF
>TRBD1|-|TRBJ1-6|TRBV29-1
TGCAGCGTTGCGGACAGGGGTGGTTCACCCCTCCACTTT
CSVADRGGSPLHF
>TRBD1|-|TRBJ1-1|TRBV19
TGTGCCAGTAGGCCGGGACAGGGGAACACTGAAGCTTTCTTT
CASRPGQGNTEAFF
>TRBD1|-|TRBJ1-2|TRBV28
TGTGCCAGCAGTCTAGGGGGCTTTGGCTACACCTTC
CASSLGGFGYTF
>-|-|TRBJ1-2|TRBV7-9
TGTGCCAGCAGCCGACAGCTTTATGGCTACACCTTC
CASSRQLYGYTF
>-|-|TRBJ1-3|TRBV2
TGTGCCAGCTGCAACTTTCCGGGTGGAAACACCATATATTTT
CASCNFPGGNTIYF
>-|many|TRBJ1-3|TRBV30
TGTGCCTGGAGTGGGGCAGTTCTCACCATATATTTT
CAWSGAVLTIYF
>TRBD1|-|TRBJ2-5|TRBV6-5
TGTGCCAGTGAGGGGGCCGAGACCCAGTACTTC
CASEGAETQYF
>-|-|TRBJ1-4|TRBV6-5
TGTGCCAGCAGTTACTGGCCCACAGAAAAACTGTTTTTT
CASSYWPTEKLFF
>TRBD1|-|TRBJ1-3|TRBV7-2
TGTGCCAGCAGCGTTCAGGGGGGATACTCTGGAAACACCATATATTTT
CASSVQGGYSGNTIYF
>-|-|TRBJ1-2|TRBV5-1
TGCGCCAGCAGCCCCCCTCAGGGAGGTCTCTACACCTTC
CASSPPQGGLYTF
>-|-|TRBJ1-3|TRBV18
TGTGCCAGCTCACCTCCAGGGGAAAACACCATATATTTT
CASSPPGENTIYF
>TRBD1|-|TRBJ2-7|TRBV5-6
TGTGCCAGCAGCTGGGACAGATACTACGAGCAGTACTTC
CASSWDRYYEQYF
>-|-|TRBJ1-5|TRBV27
TGTGCCAGCAGTTCCAAACTTCCCGGACAGCTACCTTATAGCAATCAGCCCCAGCATTTT
CASSSKLPGQLPYSNQPQHF
>-|-|TRBJ2-2|TRBV5-1
TGCGCCAGCCTGGAACAGGTTACCGGGGAGCTGTTTTTT
CASLEQVTGELFF
>-|-|TRBJ2-1|TRBV27
TGTGCCAGCAGTTTATCGCGTGCGGTGCTAGAATCGCAGTTCTTC
CASSLSRAVLESQFF
>-|-|TRBJ1-1|TRBV11-2
TGTGCCAGCAGCTTTCGGGAGAACACTGAAGCTTTCTTT
CASSFRENTEAFF
>-|once|TRBJ1-3|TRBV2
TGTGCCAGCAGGGCGGTGGGTCGCGGAAACACCATATATTTT
CASRAVGRGNTIYF
>TRBD1|-|TRBJ2-2|TRBV4-2
TGTGCCAGCAGCCCGGTACAGGGGACAGACGGGGAGCTGTTTTTT
CASSPVQGTDGELFF
>TRBD1|-|TRBJ1-3|TRBV30
TGTGCCTGGAGCCCTAGGGGGCCACGCTACTCTGGAAACACCATATATTTT
CAWSPRGPRYSGNTIYF
>-|once|TRBJ1-5|TRBV4-2
TGTGCCAGCAGCCGTATCTCTGGCAGGGGTAGCAATCAGCCCCAGCATTTT
CASSRISGRGSNQPQHF
>-|once|TRBJ1-2|TRBV7-9
TGTGCCAGCAGCTTAGGAGGATCTGATGGCTACACCTTC
CASSLGGSDGYTF
>-|-|TRBJ1-2|TRBV5-6
TGTGCCAGCAGCGCCCTAGGTACGCAATACTATGGCTACACCTTC
CASSALGTQYYGYTF
>TRBD1|once|TRBJ1-2|TRBV4-3
TGCGCCAGCAGCCAGGCCTTGGGACAGAACTATGGCTACACCTTC
CASSQALGQNYGYTF
>-|-|TRBJ1-5|TRBV28
TGTGCCAGCAGTTTAAGATTCCCTGCCGGGAGGTCCGGGCCCCAGCATTTT
CASSLRFPAGRSGPQHF
>-|-|TRBJ1-2|TRBV19
TGTGCCAGTACCGGCCCCAGACTTTATGGCTACACCTTC
CASTGPRLYGYTF
>-|few|TRBJ1-4|TRBV6-5
TGTGCCACCTTTAGGGGGTCGGTTGAAAAACTGTTTTTT
CATFRGSVEKLFF
>-|-|TRBJ1-6|TRBV19
TGTGCCAGCTCTGCGTCCTGGAGCTCCTATAATTCACCCCTCCACTTT
CASSASWSSYNSPLHF
>-|-|TRBJ1-5|TRBV6-2/TRBV6-3
TGTGCCAGCAGTGCTTCTGACAGGCCCAATCAGCCCCAGCATTTT
CASSASDRPNQPQHF
>-|once|TRBJ2-1|TRBV24-1
TGTGCCACCAGTGATTTGAGGGGGGGCACCTACGGTGAGCAGTTCTTC
CATSDLRGGTYGEQFF
>-|few|TRBJ1-2|TRBV4-2
TGTGCCAGCAGCCAATACGAAGGATCAGCGAACTATGGCTACACCTTC
CASSQYEGSANYGYTF
>-|-|TRBJ1-2|TRBV10-3
TGTGCCATCAGTGGCATGGCGGGAGGCTACACCTTC
CAISGMAGGYTF
>-|once|TRBJ1-5|TRBV3-1/TRBV3-2
TGTGCCAGCAGCCATAAGCAGGAAAATCAGCCCCAGCATTTT
CASSHKQENQPQHF
>TRBD1|once|TRBJ1-1|TRBV5-1
TGCGCCAGCAGCTTGGAACCGACAGGGCGGAACACTGAAGCTTTCTTT
CASSLEPTGRNTEAFF
>TRBD2|-|TRBJ2-2|TRBV11-2
TGTGCCAGCAGCAGAGCCGGGGGGGCCGGGGAGCTGTTTTTT
CASSRAGGAGELFF
>-|-|TRBJ2-3|TRBV5-4
TGTGCCAGCAGCCCACGGGGTGTCTTATCAGATACGCAGTATTTT
CASSPRGVLSDTQYF